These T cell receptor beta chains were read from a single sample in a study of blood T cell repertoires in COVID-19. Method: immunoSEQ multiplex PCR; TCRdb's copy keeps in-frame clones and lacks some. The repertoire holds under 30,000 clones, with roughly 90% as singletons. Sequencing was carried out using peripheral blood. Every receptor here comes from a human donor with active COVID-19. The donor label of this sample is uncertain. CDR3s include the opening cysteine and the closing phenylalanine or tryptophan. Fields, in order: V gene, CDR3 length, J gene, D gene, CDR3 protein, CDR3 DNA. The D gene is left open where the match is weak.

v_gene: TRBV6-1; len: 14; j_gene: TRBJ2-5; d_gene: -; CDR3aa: CASSENRLQETQYF; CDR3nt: TGTGCCAGCAGTGAAAACAGGCTCCAAGAGACCCAGTACTTC
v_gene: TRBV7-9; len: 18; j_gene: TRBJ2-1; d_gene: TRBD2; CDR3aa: CASSPRTSGRGTYNEQFF; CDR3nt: TGTGCCAGCAGCCCCAGGACTAGCGGGAGGGGGACGTACAATGAGCAGTTCTTC
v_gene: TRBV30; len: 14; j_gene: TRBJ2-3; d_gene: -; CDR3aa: CAWRAGLSTDTQYF; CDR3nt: TGTGCCTGGAGGGCCGGACTTAGCACAGATACGCAGTATTTT
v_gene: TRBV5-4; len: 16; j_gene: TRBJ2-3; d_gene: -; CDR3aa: CASSLLRGQNTDTQYF; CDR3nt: TGTGCCAGCAGCTTGCTCAGGGGCCAAAACACAGATACGCAGTATTTT
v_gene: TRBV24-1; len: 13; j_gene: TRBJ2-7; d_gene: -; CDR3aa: CATSLRGTYEQYF; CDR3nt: TGTGCCACCAGCCTCAGGGGCACCTACGAGCAGTACTTC
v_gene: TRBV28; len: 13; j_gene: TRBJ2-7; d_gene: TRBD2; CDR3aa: CASSLASGNEQYF; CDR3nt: TGTGCCAGCAGTTTAGCTAGCGGAAACGAGCAGTACTTC
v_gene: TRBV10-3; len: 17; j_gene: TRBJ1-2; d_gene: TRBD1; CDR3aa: CAISGSGQGESRDGYTF; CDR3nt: TGTGCCATCAGTGGATCGGGACAGGGGGAATCTAGGGATGGCTACACCTTC
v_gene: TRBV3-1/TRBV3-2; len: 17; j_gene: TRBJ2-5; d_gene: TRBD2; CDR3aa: CASSQDGGTSGRETQYF; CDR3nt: TGTGCCAGCAGCCAAGATGGTGGGACTAGCGGGAGGGAGACCCAGTACTTC
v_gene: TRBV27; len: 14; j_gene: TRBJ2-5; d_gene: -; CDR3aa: CASGQGKGTETQYF; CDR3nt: TGTGCCAGCGGGCAGGGGAAGGGAACGGAGACCCAGTACTTC
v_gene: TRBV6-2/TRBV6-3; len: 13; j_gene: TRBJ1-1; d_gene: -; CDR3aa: CASSPAGVREAFF; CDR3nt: TGTGCCAGCAGCCCAGCAGGGGTGAGGGAAGCTTTCTTT
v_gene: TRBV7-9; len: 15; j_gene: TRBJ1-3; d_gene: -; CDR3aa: CASSAVRGSGNTIYF; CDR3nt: TGTGCCAGCAGTGCCGTTAGGGGGTCTGGAAACACCATATATTTT